This T cell receptor beta chain was sequenced in a study of T-cell memory formation after mild COVID-19. A single record per CDR3 protein comes from TCRdb applying MiXCR to the 5' RACE reads. The sample includes 200,000 to 300,000 distinct CDR3 sequences, 15% to 20% of them seen just once. Study conclusions and caveats: Balance between CD4 and CD8 was seen in clones contracting day 15 to 85, and a CD4+ lean was seen in later expanders.

This clonotype was observed a few times. What it binds is not known. The germline CDR1 and CDR2 sequences are SEHNR and FQNEAQ (reference sequence). V lost 1 base to trimming and J lost 5 bases, with 14 bases between them. The CDR3 is 16 amino acids. This receptor was identified in a man aged 18-30 years who had mild COVID-19 (a few samples of this study predate the infection). Cell type and time point are not known. The sample comprised PBMCs or a T cell subset sorted from them (not recorded which). The rearrangement links TRBV7-9 to TRBJ1-4, with D unclear. CDR3 sequence: CASSLGPQMGNEKLFF. The CDR3 DNA reads TGTGCCAGCAGCTTAGGACCCCAGATGGGGAATGAAAAACTGTTTTTT.